The 3 T cell receptor beta chains given below trace back to one sample, sequenced in a study of blood T cell repertoires in COVID-19. Generated by immunoSEQ multiplex PCR, the TCRdb table keeps only in-frame clones and is missing some. The table records about 250,000 clones, roughly 86% of them present only once. Sequencing was done on a sample of PBMCs or T cells enriched from blood (not recorded which). The receptor set was obtained from a woman aged 25 to 39 with acute COVID-19.

The rearrangement links TRBV2 to TRBJ1-6; 7 nucleotides agree with TRBD1. Germline V lookup: CDR1 SNHLY, CDR2 FYNNEI. The CDR3 is 15 amino acids. V lost 3 bases, J lost 5 bases, and 4 bases stayed unmatched. CDR3 nucleotides: TGTGCCAGCAGTGACGAGGGGGCCGATAATTCACCCCTCCACTTT. Translated, it gives CASSDEGADNSPLHF.

This chain links TRBV11-2 with TRBJ1-2; TRBD1 is a possible D gene (5 bases). CDR1 SGHAT and CDR2 FQNNGV come from the germline V gene. The CDR3 contains 15 residues. V dropped 1 base and J dropped 6 bases, with 15 bases sitting between them. CDR3 coding DNA: TGTGCCAGCAGCTTAGTTAGAGGTTCAGGGAATGGCTACACCTTC. Translated, it gives CASSLVRGSGNGYTF.

The chain recombines TRBV20-1 with TRBJ1-1, with D possibly being TRBD1 (6 bases). Between the trimmed V and J ends, which lost 4 bases and 6 bases, there was a span of 9 bases. CDR3 length equals 11 residues. Germline V lookup: CDR1 DFQATT, CDR2 SNEGSKA (reference sequence). CDR3 sequence: CSAKQGAEAFF. CDR3 nucleotide sequence: TGCAGTGCTAAACAGGGCGCTGAAGCTTTCTTT.